These 26 T cell receptor beta chains share one sample of origin, sequenced in a study of blood T cell repertoires in COVID-19. TCRdb keeps only in-frame clones here, not all; method: immunoSEQ multiplex PCR. The data show under 250,000 clones, with about 80% seen just once and approximately 9.1% held by the top ten. The sample comprised peripheral blood. The source is a man older than 75 with acute or convalescent COVID-19.

This chain joins TRBV2 and TRBJ1-4, with D unclear. The germline V gene encodes CDR1 SNHLY and CDR2 FYNNEI. Trimming stripped 4 bases from V and 3 bases from J, with 18 bases between. This CDR3 comprises 17 residues. The CDR3 protein is CASSVLNSDKPNEKLFF. CDR3 coding DNA: TGTGCCAGCAGTGTATTGAATTCAGACAAGCCTAATGAAAAACTGTTTTTT.

V gene TRBV6-1 combines with J gene TRBJ1-5; D uncertain. CDR1 and CDR2 (germline): MNHNS, SASEGT. V was clipped by 2 bases and J by 2 bases, with 13 bases between them. The CDR3 spans 16 residues. As DNA, the CDR3 is TGTGCCAGCAGTGAATCTACGGTATTTGGCAATCAGCCCCAGCATTTT. Its protein is CASSESTVFGNQPQHF.

Note on this clone: The junction and the germline gene differ at one end; a read error may be behind it. V gene TRBV30 combines with J gene TRBJ1-5; 10 nucleotides align to TRBD1. Germline V gives CDR1 GTSNPN, CDR2 SVGIG (reference sequence). CDR3 length: 14 amino acids. The chain's CDR3 is CAWSTTGGKQPQHF. The CDR3 coding sequence is TGTGCCTGGAGTACGACAGGGGGCAAACAGCCCCAGCATTTT. The full variable domain, its missing parts supplied by reference TRBV30 and TRBJ1-5, is SQTIHQWPATLVQPVGSPLSLECTVEGTSNPNLYWYRQAAGRGLQLLFYSVGIGQISSEVPQNLSASRPQDRQFILSSKKLLLSDSGFYLCAWSTTGGKQPQHFGDGTRLSIL.

This clone was picked up one time. V gene TRBV28 combines with J gene TRBJ1-2; 8 bases fit TRBD1. Looked up from germline, CDR1 is MDHEN and CDR2 is SYDVKM. The CDR3 has 13 amino acids. The ends lost 7 bases at V and 8 bases at J; junction bases unmatched: 9. The CDR3 region is CASTLRTGRGYTF. The CDR3 DNA reads as TGTGCCAGCACCCTACGGACAGGGCGAGGCTACACCTTC.

The V and J genes are TRBV18 and TRBJ1-2; possible D gene TRBD1, 5 bases. CDR1 and CDR2 from the germline V gene are KGHSH and LQKENI. The CDR3 is 11 residues long. V lost 6 bases, J lost 7 bases, and 9 bases lay in between. The CDR3 DNA sequence: TGTGCCAGCTCGTACAGGTTTGGCTACACCTTC. Its protein is CASSYRFGYTF.

The chain carries TRBV6-5 and TRBJ2-2; D gene ambiguous. The CDR3 runs 15 residues. Germline CDR1 and CDR2: MNHEY and SVGAGI. Between the trimmed V and J ends, which lost 5 bases and 8 bases, there was a span of 18 bases. CDR3 DNA sequence: TGTGCCAGCAGTCCACGACTCCTTCGGTGGGGGGAGCTGTTTTTT. Residues: CASSPRLLRWGELFF.

The V and J genes are TRBV5-1 and TRBJ2-1; 7 nucleotides align to TRBD2. Unmatched junction bases numbered 0, after V lost 1 base and J lost 2 bases. Germline-derived CDR1 and CDR2 are SGHRS and YFSETQ. This CDR3 region has 14 residues. The CDR3 protein is CASSLSGAYNEQFF. The CDR3 DNA reads TGCGCCAGCAGCTTGAGCGGGGCCTACAATGAGCAGTTCTTC.

The chain employs TRBV7-9 and TRBJ1-4; TRBD1 agrees at 9 bases. The junction had 8 bases not matched to a gene; V was cut back by 5 bases and J by 4 bases. The CDR3 is 16 residues long. The germline gives CDR1 SEHNR, CDR2 FQNEAQ (reference sequence). CDR3 region: CASSGRDRAYNEKLFF. The DNA for the CDR3 is TGTGCCAGCAGCGGTCGGGACAGGGCCTATAATGAAAAACTGTTTTTT.

The chain recombines TRBV2 with TRBJ1-4, with 11 bases lining up with TRBD1. The junction had 9 bases not matched to a gene; V was cut back by 4 bases and J by 2 bases. Germline V CDR1 and CDR2: SNHLY, FYNNEI. CDR3 length: 18 amino acids. DNA for the CDR3: TGTGCCAGCAGTGGACTGGGGGACAGGGGGTCGACTAATGAAAAACTGTTTTTT. Translating it yields CASSGLGDRGSTNEKLFF. Together with reference TRBV2 and TRBJ1-4, the CDR3 gives the full variable domain: EPEVTQTPSHQVTQMGQEVILRCVPISNHLYFYWYRQILGQKVEFLVSFYNNEISEKSEIFDDQFSVERPDGSNFTLKIRSTKLEDSAMYFCASSGLGDRGSTNEKLFFGSGTQLSVL.

This clone was counted a few times. This sequence joins TRBV10-2 and TRBJ2-2, with no clear D. The CDR3 spans 14 residues. The ends were cut back, 7 bases at V and 5 bases at J, with 14 bases in the middle. Germline CDR1 is WSHSY and CDR2 is SAAADI. The CDR3 region has the DNA TGCGCCAGCAAATATGGCGGTGCTACCGGGGAGCTGTTTTTT. The encoded protein is CASKYGGATGELFF.

The J gene is TRBJ1-5, the V gene TRBV4-1; 8 bases fit TRBD1. Looked up from germline, CDR1 is MGHRA and CDR2 is YSYEKL. The CDR3 is 19 amino acids. After removal of 1 base from V and 0 bases from J, the junction contained 11 bases not matched to a gene. DNA of the CDR3: TGCGCCAGCAGCCAAGGACAGGGGAAAGGTAAATATAGCAATCAGCCCCAGCATTTT. The encoded protein is CASSQGQGKGKYSNQPQHF.

This chain uses TRBV30 with TRBJ1-4; a possible D gene is TRBD1 (5 bases). CDR1 GTSNPN and CDR2 SVGIG come from the germline V gene (reference sequence). CDR3 length: 14 amino acids. Trimming stripped 0 bases from V and 11 bases from J, with 16 bases between. The CDR3 is CAWSVGAGSEKLFF. CDR3 coding DNA: TGTGCCTGGAGTGTAGGGGCAGGATCGGAGAAACTGTTTTTT.

The chain combines TRBV18 with TRBJ2-3; 7 bases are a match to TRBD2. Trimming took 6 bases from V and 0 from J; bases not matched to a gene: 18. The CDR3 spans 19 residues. CDR1 and CDR2 from the germline V gene are KGHSH and LQKENI. The CDR3 here is CASSPRTLADTTSTDTQYF. The CDR3 DNA reads as TGTGCCAGCTCTCCTCGCACCCTAGCGGACACCACTAGCACAGATACGCAGTATTTT.

This clone was recorded a few times. The V gene is TRBV19, the J gene TRBJ1-5, with a weak D call TRBD1 (6 bases). V was shortened by 10 bases and J by 0 bases, with 13 bases between the two germline ends. The CDR3 is made up of 14 amino acids. Germline assignment: CDR1 LNHDA and CDR2 SQIVND (reference sequence). The DNA for the CDR3 is TGTGCCACTGGACAGCCGTATAGCAATCAGCCCCAGCATTTT. Translation gives CATGQPYSNQPQHF.

This chain links TRBV19 with TRBJ1-5, with 7 bases that match TRBD1. CDR1 is LNHDA, CDR2 SQIVND, per germline (reference sequence). J gave up 0 bases and V 8 bases, and 4 bases lay outside the gene matches. CDR3 length equals 14 residues. CDR3 amino acids: CASSDRVSNQPQHF. In DNA form, the CDR3 reads TGTGCCAGTTCCGACAGGGTTAGCAATCAGCCCCAGCATTTT. Drawing the rest from reference TRBV19 and TRBJ1-5, the complete variable domain is DGGITQSPKYLFRKEGQNVTLSCEQNLNHDAMYWYRQDPGQGLRLIYYSQIVNDFQKGDIAEGYSVSREKKESFPLTVTSAQKNPTAFYLCASSDRVSNQPQHFGDGTRLSIL.

J is TRBJ2-7 and V is TRBV7-2, with 7 bases that match TRBD1. CDR3 size: 14 residues. Per germline, CDR1 SGHTA and CDR2 FQGNSA. V dropped 5 bases and J dropped 0; count of bases not matched to a gene: 4. For the CDR3, the DNA is TGTGCCAGCAGCCTTTGGGACAGCTCCTACGAGCAGTACTTC. Encoded protein: CASSLWDSSYEQYF.

This chain joins TRBV18 and TRBJ1-3; D remains ambiguous. Trimming left V 4 bases short and J 0 bases short, with 13 bases between. The CDR3 consists of 16 residues. Germline-derived CDR1 and CDR2 are KGHSH and LQKENI. CDR3 protein: CASSRVRDYSGNTIYF. The CDR3 nucleotides are TGTGCCAGCTCACGGGTTCGGGATTACTCTGGAAACACCATATATTTT.

The gene calls are TRBV29-1 and TRBJ2-2; D gene unclear. Trimming pared 6 bases from V and 2 bases from J, leaving 16 bases between. The CDR3 is 15 amino acids. CDR1 SQVTM and CDR2 ANQGSEA come from the germline V gene. The DNA for the CDR3 is TGCAGCGTGGTGGTCCCTCTCACTAACACCGGGGAGCTGTTTTTT. This translates into CSVVVPLTNTGELFF.

The genes are TRBV27 and TRBJ2-7; 7 bases agree with TRBD1. V lost 6 bases to trimming and J lost 2 bases; unmatched junction nucleotides: 19. Per the germline V gene, CDR1 is MNHEY and CDR2 is SMNVEV (reference sequence). CDR3 size: 18 residues. CDR3 loop: CASSRPGTAIIQTYEQYF. CDR3 sequence (DNA): TGTGCCAGCAGCCGGCCCGGGACAGCGATTATTCAAACCTACGAGCAGTACTTC.

This chain joins TRBV19 and TRBJ2-3, with 8 bases that match TRBD2. Looked up from germline, CDR1 is LNHDA and CDR2 is SQIVND (reference sequence). The CDR3 sequence is 14 residues long. Trimming took 7 bases from V and 7 from J; bases not matched to a gene: 10. This CDR3 is CASMTSELPHTQYF. DNA of the CDR3: TGTGCCAGTATGACTAGCGAGCTCCCACATACGCAGTATTTT.

The chain employs TRBV7-8 and TRBJ2-2, with TRBD1 matching 8 bases. The CDR3 loop spans 14 amino acids. The germline CDR1 and CDR2 sequences are SGHVS and FQNEAQ. V trimming: 3 bases; J trimming: 7 bases; junction bases outside the gene matches: 4. CDR3 amino acids: CASSLDRANGELFF. The DNA of the CDR3 is TGTGCCAGCAGCTTGGACAGGGCGAACGGGGAGCTGTTTTTT.

This chain connects TRBV7-9 to TRBJ2-7; the D gene is possibly TRBD2 (6 bases). Germline-derived CDR1 and CDR2 are SEHNR and FQNEAQ (reference sequence). Trimming left V 6 bases short and J 1 base short, with 16 bases between. The CDR3 contains 15 residues. This CDR3 is CASSRWDWQSYEQYF. In DNA form, the CDR3 reads TGTGCCAGCAGTCGATGGGACTGGCAGTCCTACGAGCAGTACTTC.

The rearrangement joins TRBV7-9 to TRBJ2-5; 12 bases are a match to TRBD2. This CDR3 has 17 amino acids. Germline CDR1 and CDR2: SEHNR and FQNEAQ (reference sequence). V was clipped by 6 bases and J by 2 bases; unmatched bases: 10. The CDR3 DNA reads as TGTGCCAGCAGGGGACCTCGGACTAGCGGGAAACAAGAGACCCAGTACTTC. Translating it yields CASRGPRTSGKQETQYF.

The chain carries TRBV6-1 and TRBJ1-1, with a possible D match to TRBD1 (6 bases). V shed 0 bases and J shed 1 base, with 9 bases lying between them. Germline V gives CDR1 MNHNS, CDR2 SASEGT. CDR3 size: 15 residues. DNA of the CDR3: TGTGCCAGCAGTGAAGCGCTACAGGGGAACACTGAAGCTTTCTTT. Protein: CASSEALQGNTEAFF.

V gene TRBV21-1 combines with J gene TRBJ2-7; no DNA check was done on the table's D call, TRBD1. TRBV21-1 is a documented pseudogene. The length of the CDR3 is 13 residues. CDR3 nucleotide sequence: TGTGCCAGCAGACAGGGTGGATCCTACGAGCAGTACTTC. Its protein product is CASRQGGSYEQYF.

The V gene is TRBV7-3, the J gene TRBJ2-3; weak D call: TRBD2 (6 bases). The CDR3 extends over 15 amino acids. Per germline, CDR1 SGHTA and CDR2 FQGTGA. Between the trimmed V and J ends, which lost 8 bases and 0 bases, there was a span of 15 bases. The CDR3 DNA follows: TGTGCCAGCTCCCCGGGGGTGGTTAGCACAGATACGCAGTATTTT. Amino acids: CASSPGVVSTDTQYF.